This T cell receptor beta chain is from a study of blood T cell repertoires in COVID-19. TCRdb's copy holds only in-frame clones and misses some; the assay was immunoSEQ multiplex PCR. This table holds tens of thousands of clones, around 82% found once. The CDR3 consists of 15 residues. CDR1 and CDR2 from the germline V gene are SGHVS and FQNEAQ. Trimming at V came to 5 bases and at J to 2 bases, leaving 5 bases not matched to a gene. This clonotype was sampled from a human donor in a cohort sampled during active COVID-19. V is TRBV7-8 and J is TRBJ2-1, with TRBD2 matching 8 bases. What was sequenced was peripheral blood. CDR3 residues: CASSGSGGAYNEQFF. The CDR3 DNA reads TGTGCCAGCAGCGGCAGCGGGGGAGCCTACAATGAGCAGTTCTTC.